This TCR beta chain comes out of a study of blood T cell repertoires in COVID-19 (dated by TCRdb to 2018 to 2020). Notes on the research overall: Collaborator samples came from the United States, Italy and Spain and covered acute and convalescent phases of COVID-19. The repertoires were made available in a free public database intended to serve as a resource for research on the immune response to SARS-CoV-2. The samples were drawn from the first 160 participants of the ongoing ImmuneRACE study and from 1,200 or so subjects provided by 6 global collaborators. Where HLA class I and class II types were available, the types were taken from metadata supplied by the sample provider, not from assay-based typing. Deeply sampled blood TCRbeta repertoires from subjects exposed to, actively infected with, or recovered from COVID-19 were included in the dataset. Sample metadata almost always included a de-identified subject ID, COVID-19 status, age in years and sex. The material from the prospective study consisted of cDNA or gDNA derived from T cells, B-cell-depleted T cells, or PBMCs. Overall study outcomes, separate from this receptor: The amount of clinical and demographic metadata varied by source and participant and was provided uncurated.

Points on this clone: Its cognate antigen has yet to be identified. Per-base qualities were not stored, and no clone one base away is much larger.

Enrolling through a virtual design, the prospective study's participants ranged in age from roughly 18 to 89 years and lived across 24 United States geographic areas. In the prospective study, cohorts were assigned on the basis of participant-reported clinical history obtained from a screening survey and a study questionnaire. Recovered participants in ImmuneRACE Cohort 3 were defined as having two consecutive negative NP/OP PCR tests, clearance from a healthcare professional, or resolution of symptoms. In the prospective study, mobile phlebotomists collected whole blood, serum and a nasopharyngeal or oropharyngeal swab from each participant. Participants in the prospective study had the option to provide additional blood draws and questionnaires over a roughly 2-month period. Prospective study blood samples were shipped either frozen or at room temperature before DNA extraction. TCRbeta CDR3 regions were amplified from genomic DNA by means of the immunoSEQ Assay, a bias-controlled multiplex PCR. The authors processed their data as follows. The number of nucleated cells in each sample was estimated by amplification of reference gene primers within the assay. To quantify the absolute abundance of each unique TCRbeta CDR3 rearrangement, sequence reads were collapsed and filtered. For each sample, productive Simpson clonality was calculated as the square root of Simpson's diversity index across productive rearrangements. TCRdb re-hosts the immuneACCESS table, in-frame sequences only. Its copies lack some clones; in the studies checked, an unresolved V gene accounts for under half of them, and the cause for the rest is not known. V and J calls plus clone size are reproduced from that table; the DNA served to infer D and trimming. For this sample the table gives around 250,000 clones, of which 65% to 90% were detected only once. In total, the top ten clones hold about 14% of the sample.

The germline V gene encodes CDR1 MNHGY and CDR2 SAAAGT. V is trimmed back by 6 bases and J by 3 bases, and the junction contains 7 bases that no gene match accounts for. Taken from cysteine to phenylalanine, the CDR3 has 16 residues. Just the 48-base CDR3 DNA is kept, in frame starting at base 1. This chain is built from TRBV6-8 and TRBJ2-3; 12 junctional bases match TRBD2. The receptor comes from a man aged 18 to 29 who had recovered from COVID-19. The sample consisted of PBMCs or T cells enriched from blood (not recorded which). The DNA is as follows: TGTGCCAGCAGCTCAAGTACTAGCGGGGGGACAGATACGCAGTATTTT. It translates as CASSSSTSGGTDTQYF.